The 27 T cell receptor beta chains listed next were all sequenced from one sample in a study of breast tumors, draining lymph nodes, adjacent tissues. Samples came from axillary lymph nodes draining the breast cancer. TCRdb re-called the multiplex PCR reads with MiXCR, one entry per CDR3 protein. Among approximately 120,000 distinct CDR3 sequences listed, over 20% were seen once. The material sequenced was axillary lymph node tissue. The receptors were sampled from a female donor with breast cancer. Some clones in this sample may be carry-over from other donors' samples.

This clonotype came up many times. The chain employs TRBV5-1 and TRBJ2-1, with D perhaps assigned TRBD1 or TRBD2 (6 bases each). Germline V gene data show CDR1 as SGHRS and CDR2 as YFSETQ. CDR3 length: 14 amino acids. With 4 bases removed from V and 3 bases from J, the gap between germline ends came to 11 bases. This chain's CDR3 is CASSTGAGYNEQFF. Written as DNA, the CDR3 is TGCGCCAGCAGCACGGGGGCTGGCTACAATGAGCAGTTCTTC.

Details on this clonotype: A read error is possible here, since a much larger clone lies one base away. DNA for the CDR3: TGCGCCAGCAGCGGCGGAAGGACTAGCGGGGGCCTAGAGACCCAGTACTTC. Protein: CASSGGRTSGGLETQYF. The V gene is TRBV5-1, the J gene TRBJ2-5; 13 nucleotides line up with TRBD2. V lost 4 bases, J lost 4 bases, and 10 bases stayed unmatched. CDR3 length: 17 amino acids. From germline, CDR1 is SGHRS and CDR2 YFSETQ. Looking up the rest from reference TRBV5-1 and TRBJ2-5 gives the full variable domain: KAGVTQTPRYLIKTRGQQVTLSCSPISGHRSVSWYQQTPGQGLQFLFEYFSETQRNKGNFPGRFSGRQFSNSRSEMNVSTLELGDSALYLCASSGGRTSGGLETQYFGPGTRLLVL.

This clonotype was seen many times. The chain is built from TRBV11-2 and TRBJ2-7; D is possibly TRBD2 (5 bases). V lost 3 bases and J lost 3, with 15 bases in between. Germline CDR1 SGHAT, CDR2 FQNNGV. The CDR3 is 15 residues long. CDR3 region: CASSFSGSLNYEQYF. The CDR3 nucleotides read TGTGCCAGCAGCTTCAGCGGCTCCCTAAACTACGAGCAGTACTTC.

About this clonotype itself: Being one base from a much bigger clone, this may be a read error. The chain employs TRBV4-1 and TRBJ1-4, with unresolved D. This CDR3 has 13 residues. V gave up 1 base and J gave up 12 bases, with 12 bases separating them. Germline CDR1 reads MGHRA; CDR2 reads YSYEKL. In DNA form, the CDR3 reads TGCGCCAGCAGCCAAGTCGGCGGGGTACAACTGTTTTTT. Its protein is CASSQVGGVQLFF.

This clonotype has ten or more counts. The chain couples TRBV30 to TRBJ2-3, with D perhaps TRBD2 (6 bases). The CDR3 spans 15 residues. Trimming removed 0 bases from V and 2 bases from J, with 12 bases in between. CDR1 and CDR2 (germline): GTSNPN, SVGIG (reference sequence). This chain's CDR3 is CAWSVLASATDTQYF. The CDR3 nucleotides are TGTGCCTGGAGTGTACTAGCCTCAGCCACAGATACGCAGTATTTT.

This clonotype appeared many times. The V gene is TRBV20-1, the J gene TRBJ2-3; D is unresolved. Between the trimmed V and J ends, which lost 6 bases and 2 bases, there was a span of 15 bases. CDR3 length: 14 amino acids. Germline V gives CDR1 DFQATT, CDR2 SNEGSKA (reference sequence). CDR3 sequence (DNA): TGCAGTGCCCCAGACCCCTTGGCCACAGATACGCAGTATTTT. Translating gives CSAPDPLATDTQYF.

As for this clonotype: A read error may produce the germline difference seen at one junction end. The gene calls are TRBV18 and TRBJ2-2; TRBD2 matches at 10 bases. The germline V gene has CDR1 KGHSH and CDR2 LQKENI. The CDR3 consists of 15 residues. CDR3 sequence: CASSLAGVHTGELSF. CDR3 DNA: TGTGCCAGCTCTCTAGCGGGAGTACACACCGGGGAGCTGTCTTTT. Using reference TRBV18 and TRBJ2-2 for the parts outside the CDR3, the full variable domain is NAGVMQNPRHLVRRRGQEARLRCSPMKGHSHVYWYRQLPEEGLKFMVYLQKENIIDESGMPKERFSAEFPKEGPSILRIQQVVRGDSAAYFCASSLAGVHTGELSFGEGSRLTVL.

This clonotype has a count of ten or more. The chain couples TRBV11-2 to TRBJ2-7, with 8 bases that match TRBD1. The CDR3 has 13 residues. CDR1 and CDR2 (germline): SGHAT, FQNNGV. Trimming cost V 6 bases and J 5 bases; bases outside gene matches: 6. In DNA form, the CDR3 reads TGTGCCAGCAGACTGACAGGGGCCGACGAGCAGTACTTC. As protein: CASRLTGADEQYF.

V usage is TRBV9 and J usage is TRBJ2-3; TRBD2 might be the D (6 bases). From germline, CDR1 is SGDLS and CDR2 YYNGEE. Trimming left V 0 bases short and J 1 base short, with 15 bases between. The CDR3 sequence is 17 residues long. In DNA, the CDR3 is TGTGCCAGCAGCGTAGGAGCTAGCGCCCGAGGCACAGATACGCAGTATTTT. Translated, it gives CASSVGASARGTDTQYF.

The V and J genes are TRBV28 and TRBJ2-1, with 10 bases identical to TRBD1. Germline V gene data show CDR1 as MDHEN and CDR2 as SYDVKM. V dropped 8 bases and J dropped 0; count of bases not matched to a gene: 1. The CDR3 totals 14 residues. As DNA, the CDR3 is TGTGCCAGCCGGGACAGGGGCTCCTACAATGAGCAGTTCTTC. Translation: CASRDRGSYNEQFF.

This clonotype was observed at least ten times. The rearrangement uses TRBV2 and TRBJ1-5; 7 bases line up with TRBD1. Trimming cost V 6 bases and J 5 bases; bases outside gene matches: 7. The CDR3 runs 14 residues. Per the germline V gene, CDR1 is SNHLY and CDR2 is FYNNEI. CDR3 nucleotide sequence: TGTGCCAGCAGCACACAGGGGACGCATCAGCCCCAGCATTTT. Protein sequence: CASSTQGTHQPQHF.

Ten or more counts support this clonotype. The rearrangement links TRBV10-3 to TRBJ1-2; D call uncertain. There are 16 residues in the CDR3. V shed 0 bases and J shed 6 bases, with 17 bases lying between them. Germline V gives CDR1 ENHRY, CDR2 SYGVKD. The CDR3 loop reads CAISESISGKGNGYTF. The CDR3 DNA sequence: TGTGCCATCAGTGAGTCGATCTCCGGCAAGGGAAATGGCTACACCTTC.

The table lists this clonotype with a few counts. This chain joins TRBV6-1 and TRBJ1-4, with a possible D match to TRBD1 (5 bases). CDR1 and CDR2 from the germline V gene are MNHNS and SASEGT. This CDR3 region has 15 residues. V was pared by 8 bases and J by 10 bases, with 23 bases between. In DNA form, the CDR3 reads TGTGCCAGCCTCCGTGCCGGGACGGGGCTCGGAAAACTGTTTTTT. Translating gives CASLRAGTGLGKLFF.

At least ten counts were recorded for this clonotype. The rearrangement joins TRBV12-3 or TRBV12-4 to TRBJ1-2; D ambiguous. This CDR3 is 15 amino acids long. V was trimmed by 4 bases and J by 4 bases, leaving 16 bases between them. The CDR3 DNA is TGTGCCAGCAGTTCCCAGCTGACGAAGGGCTATGGCTACACCTTC. Translation: CASSSQLTKGYGYTF.

The sample holds many counts of this clonotype. The V gene is TRBV2, the J gene TRBJ2-5, with D possibly TRBD2 on 5 matching bases. The V gene lost 1 base and the J gene lost 0 bases, with 12 bases spanning the gap. Germline V CDR1 and CDR2: SNHLY, FYNNEI. The CDR3 extends over 16 amino acids. The CDR3 spells CASSEVVGNYQETQYF. For the CDR3, the DNA is TGTGCCAGCAGTGAAGTAGTCGGGAACTACCAAGAGACCCAGTACTTC.

In its sample, this clonotype was seen a few times. The V gene is TRBV10-3, the J gene TRBJ2-1; the match to TRBD2 covers 11 bases. V shed 5 bases, J shed 0 bases, and the junction held 12 bases outside the gene matches. This CDR3 contains 19 residues. Germline assignment: CDR1 ENHRY and CDR2 SYGVKD. The CDR3 bases are TGTGCCATCAGTCCGGGACTAGCGGTTAGGGGGTCCTCCTACAATGAGCAGTTCTTC. Translation: CAISPGLAVRGSSYNEQFF.

In its sample, this clonotype was seen many times. One junction end does not reproduce the germline sequence, and a read error may be involved. The chain carries TRBV6-1 and TRBJ1-3; TRBD1 matches at 7 bases. The CDR3 has 15 residues. The V gene's germline CDR1 is MNHNS and CDR2 SASEGT. CDR3: CASSSSGGTARSWDF. CDR3 DNA sequence: TGTGCCAGCAGTTCCTCGGGGGGGACAGCCCGGAGTTGGGATTTT.

This clonotype was found a few times. This may be a read error: a much more frequent sequence differs by one nucleotide. The chain joins TRBV2 to TRBJ2-1, with TRBD2 identical over 7 bases. Germline V lookup: CDR1 SNHLY, CDR2 FYNNEI. CDR3 length equals 12 residues. Losses at the gene ends were 4 bases for V and 13 bases for J; bases not matched to a gene: 7. CDR3 loop: CASSGTSGNQFF. The CDR3 DNA sequence: TGTGCCAGCAGTGGAACGAGCGGGAATCAGTTCTTC. The full variable domain, its missing parts supplied by reference TRBV2 and TRBJ2-1, is EPEVTQTPSHQVTQMGQEVILRCVPISNHLYFYWYRQILGQKVEFLVSFYNNEISEKSEIFDDQFSVERPDGSNFTLKIRSTKLEDSAMYFCASSGTSGNQFFGPGTRLTVL.

This clonotype was seen more than once but under ten times. The rearrangement uses TRBV27 and TRBJ2-1; TRBD1 is a possible D gene (5 bases). Germline loops: CDR1 MNHEY, CDR2 SMNVEV (reference sequence). Trimming took off 3 bases at V and 12 bases at J, with 24 bases between the two ends. The CDR3 totals 16 residues. In DNA form, the CDR3 reads TGTGCCAGCAGTTTTTCTCAGGGTTTGGCGCTGATGGGGCAGTTCTTC. As protein: CASSFSQGLALMGQFF.

This clonotype appeared many times. This chain connects TRBV20-1 to TRBJ2-1; 8 nucleotides align to TRBD2. Germline V CDR1 and CDR2: DFQATT, SNEGSKA (reference sequence). The CDR3 spans 14 residues. V was pared by 3 bases and J by 6 bases, with 7 bases of the junction left unmatched. The CDR3 DNA is TGCAGTGCTAGGGTAGCGGGACCCCCCAATGAGCAGTTCTTC. Amino acid sequence: CSARVAGPPNEQFF.

This clonotype was seen at least ten times. V is TRBV19 and J is TRBJ2-6, with TRBD1 as a possible D gene (6 bases). The V and J ends lost 5 bases and 2 bases respectively, with 16 bases between them. This CDR3 has 17 residues. The germline gives CDR1 LNHDA, CDR2 SQIVND (reference sequence). Here the CDR3 reads CASSSTGRIPGANVLTF. Here the CDR3 DNA reads TGTGCCAGTAGTTCGACAGGTAGAATCCCTGGGGCCAACGTCCTGACTTTC.

This clonotype has a handful of counts. A read error may explain this, as a much larger clone is one base away. Lacking the conserved final phenylalanine or tryptophan, this CDR3 likely reflects a read error. The chain employs TRBV7-2 and TRBJ1-2; possible D gene TRBD1, 5 bases. Germline CDR1 SGHTA, CDR2 FQGNSA. Deletions cut 8 bases from V and 1 base from J, with 20 bases between. This CDR3 region has 16 residues. The CDR3 is CASGPIRTTGNYGYTL. The CDR3 bases are TGTGCCAGCGGACCTATTAGGACAACTGGTAACTATGGCTACACCCTC.

J is TRBJ2-7 and V is TRBV25-1; TRBD1 is a possible D gene (5 bases). Trimming took 5 bases from V and 5 from J, leaving 19 bases between them. This CDR3 spans 15 amino acids. Germline CDR1 reads MGHDK; CDR2 reads SYGVNS. In nucleotides, the CDR3 is TGTGCCAGCAGTCCCACCCAAGGGGCCACGAACGAGCAGTACTTC. It yields the protein CASSPTQGATNEQYF.

In its sample, this clonotype was seen many times. The V and J genes are TRBV30 and TRBJ1-3, with D perhaps matching TRBD1 (5 bases). CDR3 length: 14 amino acids. Germline V gene lookup returns CDR1 GTSNPN and CDR2 SVGIG (reference sequence). Between the trimmed V and J ends, which lost 3 bases and 8 bases, there was a span of 17 bases. As DNA, the CDR3 is TGTGCCTGGAGCGGGGCATTCAGCCAGGACACCATATATTTT. Encoded protein: CAWSGAFSQDTIYF.

This clonotype was found many times. The chain carries TRBV5-5 and TRBJ2-5; a possible D gene is TRBD2 (6 bases). The CDR3 spans 15 residues. Trimming shortened V by 1 base and J by 1 base, and 11 bases separated the two germline ends. Looked up from germline, CDR1 is SGHKS and CDR2 is YYEKEE (reference sequence). The CDR3 bases are TGTGCCAGCAGCTTGAGTAGCGGAATCCAAGAGACCCAGTACTTC. Its protein product is CASSLSSGIQETQYF.

At least ten counts were recorded for this clonotype. The chain recombines TRBV10-3 with TRBJ1-2; TRBD1 matches at 7 bases. The CDR3 has 13 residues. J gave up 8 bases and V 3 bases, and 6 bases lay outside the gene matches. Per the germline V gene, CDR1 is ENHRY and CDR2 is SYGVKD. DNA of the CDR3: TGTGCCATCAGTGACCCGGACAGGCCGGGCTACACCTTC. It translates to CAISDPDRPGYTF.

This clonotype was found many times. V gene TRBV20-1 combines with J gene TRBJ2-7; 10 nucleotides match TRBD2. The trim removed 6 bases at V and 5 bases at J, leaving 16 bases unmatched. From germline, CDR1 is DFQATT and CDR2 SNEGSKA (reference sequence). The CDR3 consists of 16 residues. CDR3: CSAPSPSSLAGDEQYF. The CDR3, as DNA: TGCAGTGCCCCGAGCCCGTCCAGTCTAGCGGGAGACGAGCAGTACTTC.